The present T cell receptor (beta chain) was sequenced within a study of OX40 agonist ivuxolimab in advanced cancers. Study background: Patients were treated with ivuxolimab, an agonistic anti-OX40 (CD134) antibody.

Produced via immunoSEQ multiplex PCR; TCRdb's table is partial and in-frame only. The table records about 42,000 clones, 70% to 85% of them present only once. V lost 5 bases to trimming and J lost 0 bases, with 16 bases between them. The CDR3 is 16 residues long. The germline gives CDR1 SGHAT, CDR2 FQNNGV. As concerns this clone: What it recognizes is unknown.

Whole-study results and caveats: Blood T cells, both CD4+ and CD8+, expanded clonally by week 6 at 0.1 to 3.0 mg/kg.

The sample here was CD4+ or CD8+ T cells sorted from blood, taken in a trial of the OX40 agonist ivuxolimab. The V and J genes are TRBV11-2 and TRBJ1-1; tentative D call: TRBD1 (5 bases). The clonotype comes from an adult with an advanced solid tumor such as melanoma, head and neck, liver or kidney cancer. The CDR3 DNA reads TGTGCCAGCAGCCCGGCGGCAGGGCTTATGAACACTGAAGCTTTCTTT. Its protein product is CASSPAAGLMNTEAFF.